The source of this T cell receptor beta chain is a study of blood T cell repertoires in COVID-19. Study-level background: Samples representing acute and convalescent COVID-19 were sourced from the United States, Italy and Spain. PBMCs, B-cell-depleted T cells, or T cells were the source of the cDNA or gDNA that made up the material.

Authors' processing steps: It was from reference gene primer amplification that nucleated cell counts were estimated. The data were produced by immunoSEQ multiplex PCR, yet TCRdb's version contains in-frame clones alone and is incomplete. That table furnishes V, J and clone size, whereas the DNA furnished D and trimming. The table records 50,000 to 70,000 clones, just over 85% of them present only once. Trimming pared 6 bases from V and 4 bases from J, leaving 10 bases between. Germline V gene data show CDR1 as KGHSH and CDR2 as LQKENI. The CDR3 runs to 13 residues. The genes are TRBV18 and TRBJ1-3; the D gene is possibly TRBD1 (6 bases). The sequence was obtained from a man in his 60s with acute or convalescent COVID-19. The sequenced sample consisted of peripheral blood. CDR3 residues: CASSPDRGNTIYF. CDR3 nucleotides: TGTGCCAGCTCCCCCGACAGGGGAAACACCATATATTTT.